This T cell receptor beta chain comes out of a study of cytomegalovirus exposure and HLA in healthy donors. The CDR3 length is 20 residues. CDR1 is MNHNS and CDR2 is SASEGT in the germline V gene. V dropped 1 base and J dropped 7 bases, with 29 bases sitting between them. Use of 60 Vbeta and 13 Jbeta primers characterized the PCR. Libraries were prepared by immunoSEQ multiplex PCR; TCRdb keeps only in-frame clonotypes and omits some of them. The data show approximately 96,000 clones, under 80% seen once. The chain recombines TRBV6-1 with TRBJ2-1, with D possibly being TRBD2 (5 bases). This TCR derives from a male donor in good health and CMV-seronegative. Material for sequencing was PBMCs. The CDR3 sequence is CASSEELPGTIANGINEQFF. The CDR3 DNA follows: TGTGCCAGCAGTGAAGAATTGCCCGGAACTATCGCGAACGGGATTAATGAGCAGTTCTTC.